This T cell receptor (beta chain) appears in the sequencing data of a study of blood T cell repertoires in COVID-19. Study details: PBMCs, B-cell-depleted T cells, or T cells provided the cDNA or gDNA that made up the material.

This CDR3 comprises 18 residues. Study processing details: From reference gene primer amplification, estimates of nucleated cell counts were derived. Profiled with immunoSEQ multiplex PCR; TCRdb holds only in-frame clones, not every one. The DNA gave D and trimming, while V, J and clone size come from that table. The sample includes 120,000 to 150,000 clones, roughly 84% of them seen just once. This TCR came from a woman aged 60-75 years with acute or convalescent COVID-19. Specimen: peripheral blood. The chain couples TRBV21-1 to TRBJ2-7; the table's D call of TRBD1 was not tested on the DNA. TRBV21-1 is flagged as a pseudogene. This CDR3 is CASSKPNKEDRKPYEQYF. CDR3 nucleotides: TGTGCCAGCAGCAAACCCAATAAAGAGGACAGGAAGCCCTACGAGCAGTACTTC.